What follows are 14 T cell receptor beta chains derived from one specimen sequenced in a study of spatial heterogeneity in lung cancer. Time point: sample taken at primary tumor resection. TCRs were sequenced from unsorted whole RNA of tumor, nontumor lung or PBMC. TCRdb independently ran MiXCR on the 5' RACE reads; one entry per CDR3 protein. Among several thousand distinct CDR3 sequences listed, 15% to 20% were seen once. The sample was PBMCs, taken at surgery. Source of these receptors: a female donor with early-stage non-small cell lung cancer.

This clonotype is classed as medium-sized. The chain is built from TRBV7-9 and TRBJ2-3; D is perhaps TRBD2 (6 bases). The CDR3 is 15 amino acids. Trimming removed 7 bases at V and 4 bases at J, with 18 bases between. The germline V gene encodes CDR1 SEHNR and CDR2 FQNEAQ (reference sequence). The CDR3 DNA follows: TGTGCCAGCATCCTTCTGGGGGGAGGCGCAGATACGCAGTATTTT. Protein sequence: CASILLGGGADTQYF.

This clonotype is medium-sized within its sample. The gene calls are TRBV5-4 and TRBJ2-3; maybe TRBD2 (6 bases). The germline V gene has CDR1 SGHNT and CDR2 YYREEE (reference sequence). This CDR3 has 14 amino acids. V was pared by 5 bases and J by 1 base, with 11 bases between. The CDR3 DNA follows: TGTGCCAGCAGTGCGCGGGGAGGCACAGATACGCAGTATTTT. Encoded protein: CASSARGGTDTQYF.

By sample share, this clonotype is medium-sized (0.01 to 0.1%). The gene calls are TRBV29-1 and TRBJ2-5; no clear D gene. CDR3 length: 13 amino acids. Trimming left V 4 bases short and J 5 bases short, with 14 bases between. From germline, CDR1 is SQVTM and CDR2 ANQGSEA. The CDR3 sequence is CSVGELDRETQYF. DNA for the CDR3: TGCAGCGTTGGGGAACTTGATAGGGAGACCCAGTACTTC.

This clonotype was detected a few times. This chain links TRBV4-1 with TRBJ2-1; 7 bases agree with TRBD2. V gave up 1 base and J gave up 1 base; unmatched junction bases: 4. CDR1 and CDR2 (germline): MGHRA, YSYEKL. CDR3 size: 16 residues. The CDR3 spells CASSQGSGISYNEQFF. The CDR3 DNA follows: TGCGCCAGCAGCCAAGGGAGCGGGATATCCTACAATGAGCAGTTCTTC.

The chain couples TRBV20-1 to TRBJ1-2; 7 nucleotides match TRBD1. The germline V gene has CDR1 DFQATT and CDR2 SNEGSKA (reference sequence). Trimming removed 6 bases from V and 5 bases from J; junction bases left unmatched: 6. This CDR3 region has 12 residues. The CDR3 loop is CSATDREYGYTF. CDR3 nucleotide sequence: TGCAGTGCAACTGACAGGGAGTATGGCTACACCTTC.

V gene TRBV7-2 combines with J gene TRBJ2-7; no firm D call. The CDR3 totals 14 residues. V lost 4 bases and J 2 bases, leaving 12 bases between the germline ends. Germline V lookup: CDR1 SGHTA, CDR2 FQGNSA. DNA for the CDR3: TGTGCCAGCAGCTCTGATGCAGTGGCCTACGAGCAGTACTTC. Translating gives CASSSDAVAYEQYF. Combining the CDR3 with reference TRBV7-2 and TRBJ2-7 gives the whole variable domain GAGVSQSPSNKVTEKGKDVELRCDPISGHTALYWYRQSLGQGLEFLIYFQGNSAPDKSGLPSDRFSAERTGGSVSTLTIQRTQQEDSAVYLCASSSDAVAYEQYFGPGTRLTVT.

This clonotype was counted ten times or more. The chain employs TRBV20-1 and TRBJ2-5; 9 bases agree with TRBD2. The CDR3 is 16 amino acids. In germline, CDR1 is DFQATT, CDR2 SNEGSKA (reference sequence). The V and J ends lost 3 bases and 4 bases, in that order; junction bases with no gene match: 12. CDR3 region: CSASGVAGVRAETQYF. CDR3 nucleotides: TGCAGTGCTAGTGGGGTAGCGGGGGTGAGGGCAGAGACCCAGTACTTC.

This clonotype has ten or more counts. The chain carries TRBV29-1 and TRBJ2-1, with 8 positions matching TRBD2. The CDR3 is made up of 14 amino acids. V shed 0 bases and J 7 bases; nucleotides not matched to a gene: 5. CDR1 SQVTM and CDR2 ANQGSEA come from the germline V gene. The CDR3 reads CSVEEAGAGNEQFF. CDR3 in DNA: TGCAGCGTTGAAGAAGCGGGAGCGGGAAATGAGCAGTTCTTC.

In the case of this clonotype: A much larger clone lies a single base off, so this may be a read error. The chain couples TRBV2 to TRBJ2-3; perhaps TRBD2 as D (5 bases). The CDR3 has 13 amino acids. In germline, CDR1 is SNHLY, CDR2 FYNNEI. CDR3 protein: CDTEGPPTDTQYF. In DNA, the CDR3 is TGTGACACTGAGGGTCCCCCCACAGATACGCAGTATTTT.

This chain links TRBV5-1 with TRBJ2-3; 8 bases line up with TRBD1. With V trimmed by 0 bases and J by 0 bases, 3 bases remained unmatched. The CDR3 extends over 16 amino acids. Germline-derived CDR1 and CDR2 are SGHRS and YFSETQ. The CDR3 region has the DNA TGCGCCAGCAGCTTGGGAGGACAGGGAAGCACAGATACGCAGTATTTT. It specifies CASSLGGQGSTDTQYF.

This clonotype has just a few counts. The gene calls are TRBV7-2 and TRBJ2-1; D ambiguous. The CDR3 extends over 13 amino acids. Per germline, CDR1 SGHTA and CDR2 FQGNSA. The V and J ends lost 4 bases and 10 bases respectively, with 14 bases between them. CDR3 DNA sequence: TGTGCCAGCAGCTACCGAGTGGACGGCGAGCAGTTCTTC. The encoded protein is CASSYRVDGEQFF.

This clonotype is termed medium-sized. V is TRBV12-3 or TRBV12-4 and J is TRBJ2-7; a possible D gene is TRBD2 (5 bases). Trimming removed 5 bases at V and 6 bases at J, with 14 bases between. The CDR3 is 13 amino acids. The CDR3 DNA follows: TGTGCCAGCAGTCCCCTTGAGGGTCTCGAGCAGTACTTC. Amino acids: CASSPLEGLEQYF.

Within the sample, this clonotype is medium-sized. The V and J genes are TRBV5-1 and TRBJ2-7; D is unclear. Germline V gene lookup returns CDR1 SGHRS and CDR2 YFSETQ. This CDR3 comprises 14 residues. V dropped 4 bases and J dropped 7 bases, with 18 bases sitting between them. The CDR3 DNA reads as TGCGCCAGCAGCGTGCAAGTCAATTCGAGGGAGCAGTACTTC. This sequence encodes CASSVQVNSREQYF.

This clonotype is labeled medium-sized. One end of the junction fails to match germline, which may point to a read error. The V and J genes are TRBV5-4 and TRBJ1-3, with 7 bases that match TRBD1. The germline V gene has CDR1 SGHNT and CDR2 YYREEE (reference sequence). This CDR3 region has 17 residues. The CDR3 DNA sequence: TGTGCCAGCAGCTTAGGGGGACAGCTTCTCTCTGAAAACACCATATATTTT. It is translated as CASSLGGQLLSENTIYF.